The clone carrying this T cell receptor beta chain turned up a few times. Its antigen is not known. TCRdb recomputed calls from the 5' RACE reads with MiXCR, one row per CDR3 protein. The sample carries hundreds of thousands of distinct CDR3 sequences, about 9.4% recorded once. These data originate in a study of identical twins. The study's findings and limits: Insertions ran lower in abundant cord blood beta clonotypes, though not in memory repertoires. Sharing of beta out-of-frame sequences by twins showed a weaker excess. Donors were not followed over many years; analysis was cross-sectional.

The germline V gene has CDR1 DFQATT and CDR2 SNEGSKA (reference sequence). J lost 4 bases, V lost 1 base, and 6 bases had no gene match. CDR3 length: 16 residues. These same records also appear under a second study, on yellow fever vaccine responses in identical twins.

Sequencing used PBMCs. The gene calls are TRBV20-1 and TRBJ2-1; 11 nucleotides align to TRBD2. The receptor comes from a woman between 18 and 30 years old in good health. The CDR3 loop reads CSARGSTSGIYNEQFF. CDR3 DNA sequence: TGCAGTGCTAGAGGTTCGACTAGCGGGATATACAATGAGCAGTTCTTC.